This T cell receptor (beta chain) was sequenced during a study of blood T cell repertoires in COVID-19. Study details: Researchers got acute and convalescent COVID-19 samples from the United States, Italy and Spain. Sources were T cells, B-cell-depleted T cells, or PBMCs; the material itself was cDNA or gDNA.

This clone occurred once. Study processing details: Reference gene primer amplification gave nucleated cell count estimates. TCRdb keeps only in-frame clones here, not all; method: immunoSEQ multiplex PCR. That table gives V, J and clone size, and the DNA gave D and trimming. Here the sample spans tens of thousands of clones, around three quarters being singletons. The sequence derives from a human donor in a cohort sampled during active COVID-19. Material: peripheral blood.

In DNA form, the CDR3 reads TGTGCCAGCAGCTTAGGTCGAGCGTCGGCGGTGGAGCAGTACTTC. Translation gives CASSLGRASAVEQYF. This chain joins TRBV7-2 and TRBJ2-7; D remains ambiguous. Looked up from germline, CDR1 is SGHTA and CDR2 is FQGNSA. Trimming pared 1 base from V and 7 bases from J, leaving 17 bases between. The CDR3 totals 15 residues.